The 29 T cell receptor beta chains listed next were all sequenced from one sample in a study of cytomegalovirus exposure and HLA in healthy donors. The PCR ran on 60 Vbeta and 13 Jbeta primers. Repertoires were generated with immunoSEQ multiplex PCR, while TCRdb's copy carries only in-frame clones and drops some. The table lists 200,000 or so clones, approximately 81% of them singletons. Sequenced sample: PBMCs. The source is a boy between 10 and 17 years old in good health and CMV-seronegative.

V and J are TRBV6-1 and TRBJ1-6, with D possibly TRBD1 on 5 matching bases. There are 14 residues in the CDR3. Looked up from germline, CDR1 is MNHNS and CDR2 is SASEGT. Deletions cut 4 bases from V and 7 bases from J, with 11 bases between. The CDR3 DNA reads TGTGCCAGCAGTGTTTCAGGGCGAAATTCACCCCTCCACTTT. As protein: CASSVSGRNSPLHF.

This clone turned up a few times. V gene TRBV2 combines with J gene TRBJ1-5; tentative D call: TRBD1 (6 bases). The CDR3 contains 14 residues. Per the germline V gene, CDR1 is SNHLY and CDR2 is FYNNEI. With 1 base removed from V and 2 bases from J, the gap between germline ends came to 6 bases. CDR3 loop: CASSEDRGNQPQHF. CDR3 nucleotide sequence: TGTGCCAGCAGTGAAGACAGGGGCAATCAGCCCCAGCATTTT.

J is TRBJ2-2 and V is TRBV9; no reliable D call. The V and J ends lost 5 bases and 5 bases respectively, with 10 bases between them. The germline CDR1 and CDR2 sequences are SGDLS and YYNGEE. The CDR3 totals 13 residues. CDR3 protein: CASRGGETGELFF. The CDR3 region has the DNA TGTGCCAGCAGGGGTGGAGAGACCGGGGAGCTGTTTTTT.

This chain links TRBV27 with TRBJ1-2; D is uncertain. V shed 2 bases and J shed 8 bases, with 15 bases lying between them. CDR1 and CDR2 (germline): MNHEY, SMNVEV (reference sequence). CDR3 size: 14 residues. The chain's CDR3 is CASSLTRFNSGYTF. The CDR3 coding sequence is TGTGCCAGCAGTTTAACCAGGTTCAATTCCGGCTACACCTTC.

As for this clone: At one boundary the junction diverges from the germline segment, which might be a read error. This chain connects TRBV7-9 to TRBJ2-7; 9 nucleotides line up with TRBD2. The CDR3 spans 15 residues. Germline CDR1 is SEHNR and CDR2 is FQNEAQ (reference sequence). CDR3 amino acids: CSSSLVAGGPYEQYF. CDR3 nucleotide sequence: TGTTCCAGCAGCTTAGTTGCGGGGGGGCCCTACGAGCAGTACTTC.

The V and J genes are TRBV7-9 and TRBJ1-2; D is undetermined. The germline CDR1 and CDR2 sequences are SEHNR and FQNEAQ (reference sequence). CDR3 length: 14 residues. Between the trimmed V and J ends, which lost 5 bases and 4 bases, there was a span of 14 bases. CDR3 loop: CASSPRVGSYGYTF. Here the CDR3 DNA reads TGTGCCAGCAGCCCGCGGGTGGGTAGCTATGGCTACACCTTC.

The CDR3: CASSVTGELFF. CDR3 coding DNA: TGTGCCAGCAGTGTAACCGGGGAGCTGTTTTTT. The gene calls are TRBV2 and TRBJ2-2; unclear D gene. The CDR3 loop spans 11 amino acids. V was cut by 4 bases and J by 5 bases, with 2 bases left in between. Looked up from germline, CDR1 is SNHLY and CDR2 is FYNNEI.

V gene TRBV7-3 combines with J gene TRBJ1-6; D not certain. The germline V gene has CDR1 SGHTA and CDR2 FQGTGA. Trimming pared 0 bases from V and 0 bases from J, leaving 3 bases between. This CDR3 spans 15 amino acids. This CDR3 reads CASSLTSSYNSPLHF. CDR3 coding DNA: TGTGCCAGCAGCTTAACTAGCTCCTATAATTCACCCCTCCACTTT.

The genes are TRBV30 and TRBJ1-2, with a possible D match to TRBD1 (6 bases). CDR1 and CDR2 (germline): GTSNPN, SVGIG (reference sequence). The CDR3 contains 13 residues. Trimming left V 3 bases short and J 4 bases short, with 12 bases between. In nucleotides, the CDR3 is TGTGCCTGGAGCACAGGGAAAATCTATGGCTACACCTTC. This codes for CAWSTGKIYGYTF.

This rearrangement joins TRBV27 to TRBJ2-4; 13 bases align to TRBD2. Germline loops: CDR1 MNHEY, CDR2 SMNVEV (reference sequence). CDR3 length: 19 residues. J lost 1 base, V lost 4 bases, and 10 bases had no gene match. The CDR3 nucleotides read TGTGCCAGCAGTTCCCAGGGACTAGCGGGGCGAGGGGCCAAAAACATTCAGTACTTC. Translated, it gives CASSSQGLAGRGAKNIQYF.

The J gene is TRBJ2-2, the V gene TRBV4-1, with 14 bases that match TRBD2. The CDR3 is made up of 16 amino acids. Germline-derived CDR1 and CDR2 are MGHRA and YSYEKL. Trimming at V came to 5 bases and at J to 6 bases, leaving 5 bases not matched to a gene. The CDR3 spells CASSSRLAGGPGELFF. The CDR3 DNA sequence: TGCGCCAGCAGCTCGCGACTAGCGGGGGGGCCCGGGGAGCTGTTTTTT.

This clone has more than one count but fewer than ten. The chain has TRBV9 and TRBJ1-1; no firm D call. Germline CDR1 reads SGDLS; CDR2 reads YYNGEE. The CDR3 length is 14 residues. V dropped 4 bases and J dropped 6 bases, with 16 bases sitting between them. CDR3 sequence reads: CASSPHPTYPEAFF. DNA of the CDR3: TGTGCCAGCAGCCCTCACCCGACATACCCTGAAGCTTTCTTT.

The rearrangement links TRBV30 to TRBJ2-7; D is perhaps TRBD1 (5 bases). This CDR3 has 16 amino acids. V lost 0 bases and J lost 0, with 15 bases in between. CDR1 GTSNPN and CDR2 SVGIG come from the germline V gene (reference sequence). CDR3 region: CAWSVGRNRISYEQYF. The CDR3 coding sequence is TGTGCCTGGAGTGTAGGTCGGAACAGGATCTCCTACGAGCAGTACTTC.

CDR3 sequence: CASSDGGNGYTF. The CDR3 region has the DNA TGTGCCAGCAGTGATGGGGGGAATGGCTACACCTTC. The chain carries TRBV25-1 and TRBJ1-2; a weak D match, TRBD1 (5 bases). The germline CDR1 and CDR2 sequences are MGHDK and SYGVNS. Between the trimmed V and J ends, which lost 3 bases and 6 bases, there was a span of 8 bases. This CDR3 has 12 amino acids.

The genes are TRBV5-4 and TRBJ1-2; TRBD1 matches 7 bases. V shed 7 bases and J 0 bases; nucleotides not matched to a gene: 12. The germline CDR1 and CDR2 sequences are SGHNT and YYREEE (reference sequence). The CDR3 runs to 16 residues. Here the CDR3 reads CASRGTGTATNYGYTF. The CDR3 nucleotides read TGTGCCAGCCGCGGAACAGGGACAGCCACTAACTATGGCTACACCTTC.

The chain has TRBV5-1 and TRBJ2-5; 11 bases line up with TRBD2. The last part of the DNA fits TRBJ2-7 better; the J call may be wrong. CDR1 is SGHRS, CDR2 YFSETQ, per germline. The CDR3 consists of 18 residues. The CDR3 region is CASSYQLAGASTIYEQYF. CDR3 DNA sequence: TGCGCCAGCAGCTACCAACTAGCGGGGGCTTCCACAATCTACGAGCAGTACTTC.

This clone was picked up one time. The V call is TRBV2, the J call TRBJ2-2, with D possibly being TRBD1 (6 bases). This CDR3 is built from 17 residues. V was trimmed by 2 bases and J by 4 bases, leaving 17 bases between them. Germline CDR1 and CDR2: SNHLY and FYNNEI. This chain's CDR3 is CASSETGVGAVTGELFF. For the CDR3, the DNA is TGTGCCAGCAGTGAAACGGGTGTGGGGGCAGTCACCGGGGAGCTGTTTTTT.

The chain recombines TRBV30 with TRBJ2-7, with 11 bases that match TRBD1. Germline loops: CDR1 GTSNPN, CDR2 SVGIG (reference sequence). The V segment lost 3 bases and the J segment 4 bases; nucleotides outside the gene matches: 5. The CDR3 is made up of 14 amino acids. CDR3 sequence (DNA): TGTGCCTGGAGGGCGGGACAGGGGGATTACGAGCAGTACTTC. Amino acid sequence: CAWRAGQGDYEQYF.

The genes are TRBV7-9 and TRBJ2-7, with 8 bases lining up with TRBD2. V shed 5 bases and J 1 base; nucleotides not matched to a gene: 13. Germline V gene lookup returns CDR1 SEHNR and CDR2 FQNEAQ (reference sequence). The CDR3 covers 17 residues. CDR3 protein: CASSAPILAEPSYEQYF. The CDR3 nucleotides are TGTGCCAGCAGCGCCCCTATACTAGCGGAGCCTTCCTACGAGCAGTACTTC.

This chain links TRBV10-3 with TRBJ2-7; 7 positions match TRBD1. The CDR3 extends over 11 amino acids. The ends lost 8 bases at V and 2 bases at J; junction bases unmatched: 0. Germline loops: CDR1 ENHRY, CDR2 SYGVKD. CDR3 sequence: CAIGQAYEQYF. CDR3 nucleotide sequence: TGTGCCATCGGACAGGCCTACGAGCAGTACTTC.

The CDR3 region has the DNA TGTGCCAGCAGCGGGGGCGCCTCGGGGGAGCAGTACTTC. Amino acid sequence: CASSGGASGEQYF. V is TRBV7-3 and J is TRBJ2-7; D is perhaps TRBD1 (6 bases). The CDR3 runs 13 residues. The germline V gene encodes CDR1 SGHTA and CDR2 FQGTGA. V was shortened by 5 bases and J by 7 bases, with 15 bases between the two germline ends.

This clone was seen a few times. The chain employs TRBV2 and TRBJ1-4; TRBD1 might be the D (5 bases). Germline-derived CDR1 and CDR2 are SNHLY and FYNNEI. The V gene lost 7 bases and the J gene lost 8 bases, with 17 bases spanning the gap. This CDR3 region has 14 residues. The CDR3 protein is CASILRGQYEKLFF. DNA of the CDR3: TGTGCCAGCATCTTAAGGGGCCAGTACGAAAAACTGTTTTTT.

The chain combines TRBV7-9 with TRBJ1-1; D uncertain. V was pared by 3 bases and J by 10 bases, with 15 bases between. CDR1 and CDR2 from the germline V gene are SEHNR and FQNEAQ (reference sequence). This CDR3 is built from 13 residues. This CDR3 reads CASSFDMDRGAFF. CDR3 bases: TGTGCCAGCAGCTTTGATATGGATCGGGGAGCTTTCTTT. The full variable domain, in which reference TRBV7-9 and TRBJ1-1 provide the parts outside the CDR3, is DTGVSQNPRHKITKRGQNVTFRCDPISEHNRLYWYRQTLGQGPEFLTYFQNEAQLEKSRLLSDRFSAERPKGSFSTLEIQRTEQGDSAMYLCASSFDMDRGAFFGQGTRLTVV.

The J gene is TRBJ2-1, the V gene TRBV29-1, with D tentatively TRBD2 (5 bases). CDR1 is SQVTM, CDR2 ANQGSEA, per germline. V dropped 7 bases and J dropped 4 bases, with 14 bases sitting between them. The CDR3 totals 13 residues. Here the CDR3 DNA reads TGCAGCGCCCCGACTACCCGATACAATGAGCAGTTCTTC. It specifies CSAPTTRYNEQFF.

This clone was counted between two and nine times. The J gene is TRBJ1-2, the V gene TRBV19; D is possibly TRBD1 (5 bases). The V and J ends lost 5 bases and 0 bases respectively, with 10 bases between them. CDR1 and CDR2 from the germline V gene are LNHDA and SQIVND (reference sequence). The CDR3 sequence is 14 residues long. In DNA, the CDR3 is TGTGCCAGTAGTCAGGGAATGGCTAACTATGGCTACACCTTC. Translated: CASSQGMANYGYTF. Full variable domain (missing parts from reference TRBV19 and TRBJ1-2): DGGITQSPKYLFRKEGQNVTLSCEQNLNHDAMYWYRQDPGQGLRLIYYSQIVNDFQKGDIAEGYSVSREKKESFPLTVTSAQKNPTAFYLCASSQGMANYGYTFGSGTRLTVV.

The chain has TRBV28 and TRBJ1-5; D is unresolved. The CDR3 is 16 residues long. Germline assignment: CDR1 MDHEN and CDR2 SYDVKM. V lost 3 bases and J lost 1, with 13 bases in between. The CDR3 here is CASSFPPEGSNQPQHF. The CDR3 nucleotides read TGTGCCAGCAGTTTTCCCCCTGAGGGAAGCAATCAGCCCCAGCATTTT.

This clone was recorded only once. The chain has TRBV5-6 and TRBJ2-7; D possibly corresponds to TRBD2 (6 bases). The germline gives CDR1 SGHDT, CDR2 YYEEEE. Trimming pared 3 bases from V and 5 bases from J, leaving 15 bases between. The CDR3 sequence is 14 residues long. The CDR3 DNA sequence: TGTGCCAGCAGCTCCCACGGGGGATGGAACGAGCAGTACTTC. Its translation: CASSSHGGWNEQYF.

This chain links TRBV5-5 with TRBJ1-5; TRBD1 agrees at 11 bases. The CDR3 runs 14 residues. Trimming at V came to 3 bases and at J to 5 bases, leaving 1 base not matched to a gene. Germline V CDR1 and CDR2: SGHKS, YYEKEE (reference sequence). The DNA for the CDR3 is TGTGCCAGCAGCTGGACAGGGGGCGATCAGCCCCAGCATTTT. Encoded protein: CASSWTGGDQPQHF.

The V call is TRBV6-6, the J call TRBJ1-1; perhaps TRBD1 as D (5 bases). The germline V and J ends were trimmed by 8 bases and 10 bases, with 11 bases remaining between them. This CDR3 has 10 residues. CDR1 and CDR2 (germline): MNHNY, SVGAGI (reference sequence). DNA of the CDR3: TGTGCCAGCGGAGGAGGGGTAGCTTTCTTT. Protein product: CASGGGVAFF.